The 30 T cell receptor beta chains listed next were all sequenced from one sample in a study of T cells after yellow fever vaccination. TCRdb processed the 5' RACE reads anew with MiXCR; each CDR3 protein has one entry. The sample yields a few hundred thousand distinct CDR3 sequences, approximately 4% seen once. Source: PBMCs, taken 5 days after the yellow fever booster vaccination. The receptors here all came from a man in his late teens or twenties who received the YFV17D yellow fever vaccine.

This clonotype was picked up a small number of times. The chain is built from TRBV7-2 and TRBJ2-2; TRBD2 might be the D (5 bases). V lost 0 bases to trimming and J lost 2 bases, with 10 bases between them. CDR3 length: 16 residues. Germline V lookup: CDR1 SGHTA, CDR2 FQGNSA. The CDR3 coding sequence is TGTGCCAGCAGCTTAGCCCGTGGGAGAAACACCGGGGAGCTGTTTTTT. Protein sequence: CASSLARGRNTGELFF.

For the CDR3, the DNA is TGTGCCATCAGTGGTAGGGGGCGGACTGAAGCTTTCTTT. As protein: CAISGRGRTEAFF. The chain uses TRBV10-3 and TRBJ1-1; 7 nucleotides line up with TRBD1. This CDR3 region has 13 residues. J was trimmed by 5 bases and V by 4 bases; bases with no gene match: 4. Germline values: CDR1 ENHRY, CDR2 SYGVKD.

The chain recombines TRBV12-3 or TRBV12-4 with TRBJ2-1, with D possibly being TRBD1 or TRBD2 (5 bases each). This CDR3 spans 13 amino acids. V was clipped by 3 bases and J by 8 bases, with 11 bases between them. For the CDR3, the DNA is TGTGCCAGCAGTTTCAGAGGGGTGGATGAGCAGTTCTTC. It is translated as CASSFRGVDEQFF.

This clonotype has more than one count but fewer than ten. The gene calls are TRBV28 and TRBJ2-5; D is unresolved. The CDR3 sequence is 13 residues long. CDR1 MDHEN and CDR2 SYDVKM come from the germline V gene. With 5 bases removed from V and 4 bases from J, the gap between germline ends came to 11 bases. CDR3 loop: CASSPQERETQYF. The DNA for the CDR3 is TGTGCCAGCAGTCCTCAGGAGCGAGAGACCCAGTACTTC.

This clonotype was observed a handful of times. This chain links TRBV20-1 with TRBJ1-2; D possibly corresponds to TRBD1 (6 bases). Trimming stripped 3 bases from V and 1 base from J, with 9 bases between. The germline V gene has CDR1 DFQATT and CDR2 SNEGSKA (reference sequence). The CDR3 has 13 amino acids. The CDR3 nucleotides are TGCAGTGCTAGGCAGGGGTTTAACTATGGCTACACCTTC. It translates to CSARQGFNYGYTF.

The gene calls are TRBV19 and TRBJ1-5, with no clear D. V dropped 3 bases and J dropped 2 bases, with 14 bases sitting between them. The germline CDR1 and CDR2 sequences are LNHDA and SQIVND (reference sequence). This CDR3 comprises 16 residues. The CDR3 loop reads CASSIIWEAGNQPQHF. CDR3 DNA: TGTGCCAGTAGTATCATATGGGAAGCGGGCAATCAGCCCCAGCATTTT.

There are many counts of this clonotype. The rearrangement links TRBV12-3 or TRBV12-4 to TRBJ1-2, with 10 bases lining up with TRBD1. There are 13 residues in the CDR3. V shed 4 bases, J shed 8 bases, and the junction held 4 bases outside the gene matches. CDR3 residues: CASSSTGGRGYTF. The CDR3 DNA reads TGTGCCAGCAGTTCGACAGGGGGCAGGGGCTACACCTTC.

This clonotype was detected a few times. This chain joins TRBV5-1 and TRBJ1-2; TRBD1 agrees at 7 bases. V was pared by 2 bases and J by 2 bases, with 3 bases of the junction left unmatched. Germline V gives CDR1 SGHRS, CDR2 YFSETQ. The CDR3 is made up of 14 amino acids. The CDR3 loop reads CASSLETGNYGYTF. CDR3 nucleotide sequence: TGCGCCAGCAGCTTAGAGACAGGGAACTATGGCTACACCTTC. Together with reference TRBV5-1 and TRBJ1-2, the CDR3 gives the full variable domain: KAGVTQTPRYLIKTRGQQVTLSCSPISGHRSVSWYQQTPGQGLQFLFEYFSETQRNKGNFPGRFSGRQFSNSRSEMNVSTLELGDSALYLCASSLETGNYGYTFGSGTRLTVV.

The sample holds a few counts of this clonotype. This sequence joins TRBV28 and TRBJ1-1; possible D gene TRBD1, 6 bases. The CDR3 runs to 13 residues. V was clipped by 7 bases and J by 0 bases, with 9 bases between them. Germline V lookup: CDR1 MDHEN, CDR2 SYDVKM. In DNA form, the CDR3 reads TGTGCCAGCATACGGGGGCTGAACACTGAAGCTTTCTTT. It is translated as CASIRGLNTEAFF. The complete variable domain, with remaining parts taken from reference TRBV28 and TRBJ1-1, reads DVKVTQSSRYLVKRTGEKVFLECVQDMDHENMFWYRQDPGLGLRLIYFSYDVKMKEKGDIPEGYSVSREKKERFSLILESASTNQTSMYLCASIRGLNTEAFFGQGTRLTVV.

This clonotype occurred a few times. The chain joins TRBV29-1 to TRBJ1-2, with 7 bases fitting TRBD1. CDR3 length: 13 amino acids. CDR1 is SQVTM, CDR2 ANQGSEA, per germline. The ends lost 6 bases at V and 8 bases at J; junction bases unmatched: 12. The CDR3 nucleotides are TGCAGCGTCGATCTAATAACAGGGGACGGCTACACCTTC. This gives the protein CSVDLITGDGYTF.

This clonotype has ten or more counts. The chain has TRBV12-3 or TRBV12-4 and TRBJ2-4; D unclear. V lost 3 bases and J 1 base, leaving 7 bases between the germline ends. This CDR3 has 14 amino acids. The CDR3 sequence is CASSLNGAKNIQYF. DNA of the CDR3: TGTGCCAGCAGTTTGAACGGGGCCAAAAACATTCAGTACTTC.

The V call is TRBV5-4, the J call TRBJ1-2; D not resolved. Germline V gives CDR1 SGHNT, CDR2 YYREEE (reference sequence). The CDR3 is 13 amino acids. Deletions cut 5 bases from V and 2 bases from J, with 10 bases between. This chain's CDR3 is CASSALSNYGYTF. The CDR3 coding sequence is TGTGCCAGCAGTGCTCTCAGCAACTATGGCTACACCTTC.

This clonotype showed up just a few times. This chain joins TRBV19 and TRBJ2-1, with D possibly being TRBD2 (5 bases). The CDR3 totals 12 residues. CDR1 and CDR2 from the germline V gene are LNHDA and SQIVND (reference sequence). V shed 7 bases and J shed 4 bases, with 8 bases lying between them. CDR3 sequence (DNA): TGTGCCAGTAACGGGGAGTACAATGAGCAGTTCTTC. Translation gives CASNGEYNEQFF. Full variable domain (rest looked up from reference TRBV19 and TRBJ2-1): DGGITQSPKYLFRKEGQNVTLSCEQNLNHDAMYWYRQDPGQGLRLIYYSQIVNDFQKGDIAEGYSVSREKKESFPLTVTSAQKNPTAFYLCASNGEYNEQFFGPGTRLTVL.

This chain links TRBV28 with TRBJ2-7, with D possibly being TRBD2 (5 bases). Germline V lookup: CDR1 MDHEN, CDR2 SYDVKM. The V end was cut by 6 bases, the J end by 4 bases, with 25 bases between. The CDR3 spans 17 residues. The DNA for the CDR3 is TGTGCCAGCAGCGAAAACGCTGGACTTCTAGGCGGGTACGAGCAGTACGTC. Translating gives CASSENAGLLGGYEQYV.

In this sample, this clonotype turned up many times. V and J are TRBV5-1 and TRBJ1-4; D is undetermined. The CDR3 length is 15 residues. Trimming cost V 0 bases and J 0 bases, with 6 bases left between them. From germline, CDR1 is SGHRS and CDR2 YFSETQ. The CDR3 coding sequence is TGCGCCAGCAGCTTGGATGTGGCAACTAATGAAAAACTGTTTTTT. This translates into CASSLDVATNEKLFF.

This clonotype was observed at least ten times. The chain carries TRBV5-4 and TRBJ2-1, with 8 bases identical to TRBD2. The CDR3 contains 14 residues. Unmatched junction bases numbered 8, after V lost 3 bases and J lost 9 bases. Germline V gene sequence: CDR1 SGHNT, CDR2 YYREEE (reference sequence). The CDR3 loop is CASSSGTSGSEQFF. In DNA form, the CDR3 reads TGTGCCAGCAGCTCCGGGACTAGTGGGTCTGAGCAGTTCTTC. Combining the CDR3 with reference TRBV5-4 and TRBJ2-1 gives the whole variable domain ETGVTQSPTHLIKTRGQQVTLRCSSQSGHNTVSWYQQALGQGPQFIFQYYREEENGRGNFPPRFSGLQFPNYSSELNVNALELDDSALYLCASSSGTSGSEQFFGPGTRLTVL.

In this sample, this clonotype turned up many times. V usage is TRBV29-1 and J usage is TRBJ1-1; D may be TRBD1 (5 bases). V lost 1 base, J lost 4 bases, and 13 bases lay in between. This CDR3 is 14 amino acids long. In germline, CDR1 is SQVTM, CDR2 ANQGSEA. In DNA form, the CDR3 reads TGCAGCGTTGAAGTGCCGCCCGGGGGCACTGAAGCTTTCTTT. Translation: CSVEVPPGGTEAFF.

At least ten counts were recorded for this clonotype. The chain combines TRBV7-9 with TRBJ2-1; D is possibly TRBD1 (6 bases). The CDR3 extends over 13 amino acids. Germline CDR1 and CDR2: SEHNR and FQNEAQ (reference sequence). Trimming removed 1 base from V and 8 bases from J, with 9 bases in between. The CDR3 here is CASSLGGLDEQFF. The CDR3 DNA sequence: TGTGCCAGCAGCTTAGGGGGGCTCGATGAGCAGTTCTTC.

This clonotype showed up just a few times. The chain joins TRBV2 to TRBJ2-6, with D possibly matching TRBD2 (6 bases). Germline V gene sequence: CDR1 SNHLY, CDR2 FYNNEI. The CDR3 is 16 residues long. V was clipped by 6 bases and J by 4 bases, with 16 bases between them. CDR3 amino acids: CASRRAGRAGANVLTF. CDR3 coding DNA: TGTGCCAGCAGAAGAGCGGGCAGGGCCGGGGCCAACGTCCTGACTTTC.

The chain recombines TRBV4-3 with TRBJ1-3; 8 bases agree with TRBD1. V was pared by 4 bases and J by 0 bases, with 8 bases of the junction left unmatched. This CDR3 is 17 amino acids long. CDR1 is LGHNA, CDR2 YSLEER, per germline. CDR3 loop: CASSPYSGTGSGNTIYF. In nucleotides, the CDR3 is TGCGCCAGCAGCCCTTACTCCGGGACAGGCTCTGGAAACACCATATATTTT.

This clonotype was picked up many times. The V and J genes are TRBV4-3 and TRBJ1-2; D may be TRBD1 (5 bases). The CDR3 totals 14 residues. Germline CDR1 LGHNA, CDR2 YSLEER. Trimming pared 1 base from V and 7 bases from J, leaving 13 bases between. CDR3 in DNA: TGCGCCAGCAGCCAAGGCTTGGGGGGAAGTGGCTACACCTTC. Translated: CASSQGLGGSGYTF.

This chain uses TRBV27 with TRBJ1-5, with TRBD1 identical over 9 bases. The CDR3 covers 19 residues. Germline V gene sequence: CDR1 MNHEY, CDR2 SMNVEV (reference sequence). V was pared by 0 bases and J by 0 bases, with 9 bases of the junction left unmatched. The CDR3 here is CASSLSGDRAGYSNQPQHF. In DNA form, the CDR3 reads TGTGCCAGCAGTTTATCAGGGGACAGGGCGGGGTATAGCAATCAGCCCCAGCATTTT.

This clonotype was seen many times. CDR3 nucleotides: TGCAGTGCTAGAGTAAGGCTCAGTAACCAAGAGACCCAGTACTTC. Protein: CSARVRLSNQETQYF. The chain carries TRBV20-1 and TRBJ2-5, with D unresolved. The V and J ends lost 1 base and 0 bases respectively, with 12 bases between them. This CDR3 has 15 residues. The germline V gene encodes CDR1 DFQATT and CDR2 SNEGSKA (reference sequence).

This clonotype was counted many times. The CDR3 nucleotides are TGCAGTGCCTACAACAATGAGCAGTTCTTC. Protein: CSAYNNEQFF. The chain couples TRBV20-1 to TRBJ2-1; D unclear. The CDR3 length is 10 residues. Trimming shortened V by 6 bases and J by 5 bases, and 5 bases separated the two germline ends. Germline CDR1 reads DFQATT; CDR2 reads SNEGSKA (reference sequence).

The gene calls are TRBV10-3 and TRBJ1-1, with D possibly matching TRBD1 (6 bases). The CDR3 covers 11 residues. CDR1 and CDR2 (germline): ENHRY, SYGVKD. V was shortened by 9 bases and J by 2 bases, with 7 bases between the two germline ends. CDR3 loop: CAIQGNTEAFF. CDR3 nucleotides: TGTGCCATACAGGGCAACACTGAAGCTTTCTTT.

In its sample, this clonotype was seen many times. This chain links TRBV7-2 with TRBJ1-3; maybe TRBD1 (5 bases). The CDR3 is made up of 15 amino acids. V was cut by 5 bases and J by 1 base, with 12 bases left in between. In germline, CDR1 is SGHTA, CDR2 FQGNSA. The CDR3 bases are TGTGCCAGCAGCCAAACGAGGGGTTCTGGAAACACCATATATTTT. Its protein is CASSQTRGSGNTIYF.

This rearrangement joins TRBV12-3 or TRBV12-4 to TRBJ2-7; TRBD2 might be the D (5 bases). Trimming removed 7 bases from V and 0 bases from J, with 13 bases in between. The CDR3 extends over 14 amino acids. The CDR3 protein is CASTTLGSSYEQYF. The CDR3 bases are TGTGCCAGCACCACCTTGGGGAGCTCCTACGAGCAGTACTTC.

In its sample, this clonotype was seen many times. The chain joins TRBV10-3 to TRBJ2-3, with 11 bases fitting TRBD2. This CDR3 has 16 residues. Per the germline V gene, CDR1 is ENHRY and CDR2 is SYGVKD. V shed 0 bases and J 4 bases; nucleotides not matched to a gene: 3. This chain's CDR3 is CAISESLAGGADTQYF. In DNA form, the CDR3 reads TGTGCCATCAGTGAGTCCCTAGCGGGGGGTGCAGATACGCAGTATTTT.

This clonotype was counted only a few times. The genes are TRBV4-1 and TRBJ2-2; 11 bases are shared with TRBD1. The germline V gene encodes CDR1 MGHRA and CDR2 YSYEKL. The trim removed 4 bases at V and 4 bases at J, leaving 5 bases unmatched. The CDR3 consists of 16 residues. CDR3 residues: CASSRGQGAGTGELFF. CDR3 in DNA: TGCGCCAGCAGCCGAGGACAGGGGGCAGGCACCGGGGAGCTGTTTTTT.

There are many counts of this clonotype. The chain couples TRBV11-2 to TRBJ2-5; D assignment may be TRBD1 or TRBD2 (6 bases each). The V gene lost 7 bases and the J gene lost 4 bases, with 13 bases spanning the gap. Germline V gene sequence: CDR1 SGHAT, CDR2 FQNNGV. CDR3 length: 13 residues. CDR3 protein: CASKGGGRETQYF. CDR3 coding DNA: TGTGCCAGCAAAGGAGGGGGGAGAGAGACCCAGTACTTC. Drawing the rest from reference TRBV11-2 and TRBJ2-5, the complete variable domain is EAGVAQSPRYKIIEKRQSVAFWCNPISGHATLYWYQQILGQGPKLLIQFQNNGVVDDSQLPKDRFSAERLKGVDSTLKIQPAKLEDSAVYLCASKGGGRETQYFGPGTRLLVL.